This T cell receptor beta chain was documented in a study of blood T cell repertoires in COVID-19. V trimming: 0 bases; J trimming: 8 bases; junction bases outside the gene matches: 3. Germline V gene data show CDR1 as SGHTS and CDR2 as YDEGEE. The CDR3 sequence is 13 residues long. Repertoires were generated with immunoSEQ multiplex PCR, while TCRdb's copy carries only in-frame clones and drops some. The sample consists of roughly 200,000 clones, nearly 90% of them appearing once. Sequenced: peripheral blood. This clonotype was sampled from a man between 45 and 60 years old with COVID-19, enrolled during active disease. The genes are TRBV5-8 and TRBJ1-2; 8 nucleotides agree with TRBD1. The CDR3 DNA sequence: TGTGCCAGCAGCTTGGGGCAGGGGGCCGGCTACACCTTC. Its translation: CASSLGQGAGYTF.